Included here is one T cell receptor beta chain sequence, with context. V lost 4 bases to trimming and J lost 5 bases, with 16 bases between them. The CDR3 runs 14 residues. Germline values: CDR1 SGHRS, CDR2 YFSETQ. In the original workflow: Quantification of nucleated cells was approximated via reference gene primer amplification. Sequencing was performed with immunoSEQ multiplex PCR; in TCRdb, only in-frame clones are kept and a portion is missing. V and J calls and clone size are as listed in that table; D and trimming were resolved from the DNA. Among roughly 9,000 clones listed, approximately 87% were seen once. The data were taken from a study of blood T cell repertoires in COVID-19. Study summary: T cells, B-cell-depleted T cells, or PBMCs provided the cDNA or gDNA that served as material.

The origin of this receptor is a man in his fifties or sixties with acute or convalescent COVID-19. The source material was peripheral blood. The rearrangement joins TRBV5-1 to TRBJ2-7; D call uncertain. This CDR3 reads CASSPLRNWDEQYF. CDR3 nucleotides: TGCGCCAGCAGCCCCCTCAGGAATTGGGACGAGCAGTACTTC. Combining the CDR3 with reference TRBV5-1 and TRBJ2-7 gives the whole variable domain KAGVTQTPRYLIKTRGQQVTLSCSPISGHRSVSWYQQTPGQGLQFLFEYFSETQRNKGNFPGRFSGRQFSNSRSEMNVSTLELGDSALYLCASSPLRNWDEQYFGPGTRLTVT.